The 31 T cell receptor beta chains below come from one sample, sequenced in a study of shared clonotypes between healthy human individuals. This table comes from immunoSEQ multiplex PCR, and its TCRdb copy is limited to in-frame clones, with some not included. The sample lists about 1 million clones, 65% to 80% occurring once. Sequencing was done on a sample of memory CD4+ T cells sorted from blood. Subset reported: CD45RA-negative fraction. The receptors come from a man aged 18-30 years in good health.

The chain couples TRBV7-2 to TRBJ2-3; 9 nucleotides align to TRBD2. The CDR3 runs to 15 residues. The V gene end was trimmed by 7 bases and the J gene end by 0 bases; junction bases not matched to a gene: 5. From germline, CDR1 is SGHTA and CDR2 FQGNSA. CDR3 coding DNA: TGTGCCAGCACCCCGACTAGCGGAAGCACAGATACGCAGTATTTT. It specifies CASTPTSGSTDTQYF. The full variable domain, rest sourced from reference TRBV7-2 and TRBJ2-3, is GAGVSQSPSNKVTEKGKDVELRCDPISGHTALYWYRQSLGQGLEFLIYFQGNSAPDKSGLPSDRFSAERTGGSVSTLTIQRTQQEDSAVYLCASTPTSGSTDTQYFGPGTRLTVL.

With respect to this clone: One end of the junction fails to match germline, which may point to a read error. The V call is TRBV7-7, the J call TRBJ1-3; 7 nucleotides agree with TRBD1. CDR1 SSHAT and CDR2 FNYEAQ come from the germline V gene (reference sequence). The CDR3 loop spans 20 amino acids. Written as DNA, the CDR3 is TGTGCTAGCAGCTTAGTCTTTGGGGAGACAGGGAGTATAAAGGAAAACACCATATATTTT. Translating gives CASSLVFGETGSIKENTIYF.

V and J are TRBV7-9 and TRBJ2-1; 10 positions match TRBD2. Germline V CDR1 and CDR2: SEHNR, FQNEAQ (reference sequence). The CDR3 loop spans 14 amino acids. V was pared by 7 bases and J by 7 bases, with 7 bases of the junction left unmatched. The CDR3 spells CASTRGLAANEQFF. DNA for the CDR3: TGTGCCAGCACCAGAGGACTAGCGGCGAATGAGCAGTTCTTC.

This clone was counted once. Written as DNA, the CDR3 is TGTGCCAGCAGTGCCTCAGGATTTAGGGAGACCCAGTACTTC. Translating it yields CASSASGFRETQYF. The V and J genes are TRBV2 and TRBJ2-5; D ambiguous. V lost 4 bases and J 5 bases, leaving 14 bases between the germline ends. CDR3 size: 14 residues. The germline V gene encodes CDR1 SNHLY and CDR2 FYNNEI.

CDR3 sequence: CASSQLDRGPTNEKLFF. The DNA of the CDR3 is TGCGCCAGCAGCCAGCTGGACAGGGGGCCCACTAATGAAAAACTGTTTTTT. The chain combines TRBV4-1 with TRBJ1-4, with 11 bases identical to TRBD1. Germline CDR1 and CDR2: MGHRA and YSYEKL. The CDR3 covers 17 residues. V dropped 3 bases and J dropped 2; count of bases not matched to a gene: 5.

The chain joins TRBV5-4 to TRBJ1-1; possibly TRBD1 for D (6 bases). Trimming took off 4 bases at V and 0 bases at J, with 16 bases between the two ends. Germline V gene sequence: CDR1 SGHNT, CDR2 YYREEE (reference sequence). The CDR3 covers 16 residues. This CDR3 reads CASSRRGGAMNTEAFF. CDR3 in DNA: TGTGCCAGCAGCCGACGCGGGGGGGCCATGAACACTGAAGCTTTCTTT. Variable domain in full (rest from reference TRBV5-4 and TRBJ1-1): ETGVTQSPTHLIKTRGQQVTLRCSSQSGHNTVSWYQQALGQGPQFIFQYYREEENGRGNFPPRFSGLQFPNYSSELNVNALELDDSALYLCASSRRGGAMNTEAFFGQGTRLTVV.

The chain is built from TRBV6-1 and TRBJ1-5; a weak D match, TRBD1 (6 bases). Germline loops: CDR1 MNHNS, CDR2 SASEGT. This CDR3 is built from 20 residues. The V and J ends lost 2 bases and 0 bases respectively, with 23 bases between them. CDR3 DNA: TGTGCCAGCAGTGAAAGAACAGGGAGGGGGTCGGGTTATAGCAATCAGCCCCAGCATTTT. Protein: CASSERTGRGSGYSNQPQHF.

This clone was counted only a few times. This rearrangement joins TRBV2 to TRBJ1-3, with D unresolved. This CDR3 comprises 12 residues. Germline loops: CDR1 SNHLY, CDR2 FYNNEI. Deletions cut 1 base from V and 15 bases from J, with 13 bases between. Here the CDR3 reads CASSEGFSDPYF. Here the CDR3 DNA reads TGTGCCAGCAGTGAAGGATTCTCCGACCCATATTTT.

On this clone: A read error may be the cause here, since a much bigger clone is one base away. The sample carries other DNA sequences with the same CDR3. The chain employs TRBV7-2 and TRBJ1-5; D unresolved. The ends were cut back, 1 base at V and 1 base at J, with 8 bases in the middle. CDR1 and CDR2 from the germline V gene are SGHTA and FQGNSA. This CDR3 comprises 15 residues. In DNA form, the CDR3 reads TGTGCCAGCAGCTTAGGGGGTGTGAGCAATCAGCCCCAGCATTTT. It is translated as CASSLGGVSNQPQHF.

The chain recombines TRBV7-2 with TRBJ1-2; unclear D gene. This CDR3 contains 15 residues. The germline CDR1 and CDR2 sequences are SGHTA and FQGNSA. V lost 1 base and J 7 bases, leaving 16 bases between the germline ends. Here the CDR3 DNA reads TGTGCCAGCAGCTTAGGGGTCAGCACCTTACGTGGCTACACCTTC. It codes for CASSLGVSTLRGYTF.

In its sample, this clone was seen a few times. The gene calls are TRBV27 and TRBJ1-3; D perhaps matches TRBD1 (6 bases). With 4 bases removed from V and 4 bases from J, the gap between germline ends came to 11 bases. Germline-derived CDR1 and CDR2 are MNHEY and SMNVEV (reference sequence). The CDR3 spans 14 residues. The CDR3 bases are TGTGCCAGCAGTTCCCGGGACACAGGAAACACCATATATTTT. Translated: CASSSRDTGNTIYF.

The chain employs TRBV7-9 and TRBJ2-6, with TRBD1 matching over 8 bases. The germline V gene has CDR1 SEHNR and CDR2 FQNEAQ (reference sequence). V trimming: 6 bases; J trimming: 0 bases; junction bases outside the gene matches: 7. The CDR3 covers 17 residues. CDR3 region: CASSRRQGPSGANVLTF. CDR3 nucleotides: TGTGCCAGCAGTCGGAGACAGGGGCCCTCTGGGGCCAACGTCCTGACTTTC.

This clone was seen more than once but under ten times. V gene TRBV5-1 combines with J gene TRBJ2-3, with 9 nucleotides matching TRBD2. The J segment lost 2 bases and the V segment lost 6 bases, leaving 7 bases of the junction unmatched. The germline V gene has CDR1 SGHRS and CDR2 YFSETQ. The CDR3 is 15 amino acids. CDR3 amino acids: CASTLAGTATDTQYF. CDR3 nucleotides: TGCGCCAGCACCCTAGCGGGGACCGCCACAGATACGCAGTATTTT. The whole variable domain, filled in from reference TRBV5-1 and TRBJ2-3, reads KAGVTQTPRYLIKTRGQQVTLSCSPISGHRSVSWYQQTPGQGLQFLFEYFSETQRNKGNFPGRFSGRQFSNSRSEMNVSTLELGDSALYLCASTLAGTATDTQYFGPGTRLTVL.

V usage is TRBV11-2 and J usage is TRBJ2-7, with 7 bases identical to TRBD2. Germline loops: CDR1 SGHAT, CDR2 FQNNGV. J lost 7 bases, V lost 3 bases, and 12 bases had no gene match. The CDR3 totals 15 residues. CDR3 sequence reads: CASSFLSSGLREQYF. CDR3 DNA: TGTGCCAGCAGCTTCTTATCTAGCGGACTTAGGGAGCAGTACTTC. The variable domain in full, completed from reference TRBV11-2 and TRBJ2-7, reads EAGVAQSPRYKIIEKRQSVAFWCNPISGHATLYWYQQILGQGPKLLIQFQNNGVVDDSQLPKDRFSAERLKGVDSTLKIQPAKLEDSAVYLCASSFLSSGLREQYFGPGTRLTVT.

About this clone: Other DNA sequences in this specimen translate into the identical CDR3. J is TRBJ2-3 and V is TRBV7-6; D remains unclear. Germline CDR1 reads SGHVS; CDR2 reads FNYEAQ. There are 14 residues in the CDR3. The V and J ends lost 1 base and 0 bases respectively, with 5 bases between them. The CDR3 nucleotides read TGTGCCAGCAGCTTAGGGCGGAGCACAGATACGCAGTATTTT. Amino acids: CASSLGRSTDTQYF.

CDR3 sequence (DNA): TGTGCCAGCAGGAGGTGGATGAACACTGAAGCTTTCTTT. This translates into CASRRWMNTEAFF. The chain is built from TRBV6-1 and TRBJ1-1; D is undetermined. With 6 bases removed from V and 0 bases from J, the gap between germline ends came to 8 bases. Germline CDR1 reads MNHNS; CDR2 reads SASEGT. The length of the CDR3 is 13 residues.

The chain joins TRBV6-6 to TRBJ1-5, with D unresolved. The V gene's germline CDR1 is MNHNY and CDR2 SVGAGI (reference sequence). CDR3 length: 12 residues. Between the trimmed V and J ends, which lost 6 bases and 10 bases, there was a span of 13 bases. The CDR3 spells CASSSTSGPQHF. In DNA, the CDR3 is TGTGCCAGCAGCTCTACGAGCGGTCCCCAGCATTTT.

This rearrangement joins TRBV25-1 to TRBJ2-5; the D gene is possibly TRBD1 (6 bases). Between the trimmed V and J ends, which lost 7 bases and 2 bases, there was a span of 11 bases. The CDR3 length is 13 residues. CDR1 and CDR2 from the germline V gene are MGHDK and SYGVNS. The CDR3 DNA is TGTGCCAGCAAGACAGGTACTCAAGAGACCCAGTACTTC. This codes for CASKTGTQETQYF.

The chain links TRBV11-3 to TRBJ2-1; 9 nucleotides align to TRBD1. J was trimmed by 8 bases and V by 0 bases; bases with no gene match: 8. This CDR3 region has 16 residues. Germline assignment: CDR1 SGHNT and CDR2 YENEEA. CDR3 protein: CASSLDVGTGSHEQFF. CDR3 sequence (DNA): TGTGCCAGCAGCTTAGATGTAGGGACAGGGTCTCATGAGCAGTTCTTC. Using reference TRBV11-3 and TRBJ2-1 for the parts outside the CDR3, the full variable domain is EAGVVQSPRYKIIEKKQPVAFWCNPISGHNTLYWYLQNLGQGPELLIRYENEEAVDDSQLPKDRFSAERLKGVDSTLKIQPAELGDSAVYLCASSLDVGTGSHEQFFGPGTRLTVL.

V gene TRBV10-3 combines with J gene TRBJ2-3; tentative D call: TRBD2 (5 bases). Germline CDR1 reads ENHRY; CDR2 reads SYGVKD. V was shortened by 3 bases and J by 6 bases, with 7 bases between the two germline ends. The CDR3 length is 12 residues. CDR3: CAISERGDTQYF. The DNA of the CDR3 is TGTGCCATCAGTGAAAGAGGGGATACGCAGTATTTT.

The V and J genes are TRBV19 and TRBJ1-2; possible D gene TRBD1, 6 bases. From germline, CDR1 is LNHDA and CDR2 SQIVND (reference sequence). Trimming removed 7 bases at V and 0 bases at J, with 9 bases between. This CDR3 comprises 13 residues. The CDR3 loop reads CASTGQTNYGYTF. In DNA form, the CDR3 reads TGTGCCAGTACTGGACAGACTAACTATGGCTACACCTTC. The full variable domain, with the rest looked up from reference TRBV19 and TRBJ1-2, is DGGITQSPKYLFRKEGQNVTLSCEQNLNHDAMYWYRQDPGQGLRLIYYSQIVNDFQKGDIAEGYSVSREKKESFPLTVTSAQKNPTAFYLCASTGQTNYGYTFGSGTRLTVV.

Notes on this clone: This CDR3 is also generated by other DNA sequences in the sample. This rearrangement joins TRBV30 to TRBJ2-3; D gene ambiguous. Germline lookup yields CDR1 GTSNPN and CDR2 SVGIG (reference sequence). The CDR3 length is 11 residues. V lost 1 base to trimming and J lost 6 bases, with 5 bases between them. CDR3 bases: TGTGCCTGGAGTGCTGGGGATACGCAGTATTTT. Translation: CAWSAGDTQYF.

The chain carries TRBV10-2 and TRBJ2-2; 8 bases match TRBD1. Germline V CDR1 and CDR2: WSHSY, SAAADI. The junction had 5 bases not matched to a gene; V was cut back by 9 bases and J by 5 bases. CDR3 length: 13 amino acids. This chain's CDR3 is CASRTGPTGELFF. The CDR3 nucleotides read TGCGCCAGTAGGACAGGGCCGACCGGGGAGCTGTTTTTT.

Only one count was recorded for this clone. The V call is TRBV5-1, the J call TRBJ1-1; possibly TRBD1 for D (5 bases). Trimming cost V 7 bases and J 0 bases, with 13 bases left between them. Germline values: CDR1 SGHRS, CDR2 YFSETQ. The CDR3 spans 14 residues. CDR3 protein: CASHYDSMNTEAFF. As DNA, the CDR3 is TGCGCCAGCCACTATGACAGCATGAACACTGAAGCTTTCTTT.

In its sample, this clone was seen a few times. This chain joins TRBV25-1 and TRBJ2-7; no firm D call. The CDR3 totals 14 residues. The ends were cut back, 1 base at V and 0 bases at J, with 7 bases in the middle. Germline lookup yields CDR1 MGHDK and CDR2 SYGVNS. CDR3 sequence: CASSEWVNSYEQYF. The CDR3 coding sequence is TGTGCCAGCAGTGAATGGGTTAACTCCTACGAGCAGTACTTC.

This clone was observed many times. V is TRBV4-2 and J is TRBJ2-3; 13 bases are shared with TRBD2. Germline V gives CDR1 LGHNA, CDR2 YNFKEQ. V dropped 4 bases and J dropped 5; count of bases not matched to a gene: 9. The length of the CDR3 is 17 residues. The CDR3 sequence is CASSRQTSGGAVDTQYF. The CDR3 nucleotides are TGTGCCAGCAGCCGACAAACTAGCGGGGGGGCCGTAGATACGCAGTATTTT.

The rearrangement links TRBV5-1 to TRBJ2-2; 11 bases are shared with TRBD1. The V gene's germline CDR1 is SGHRS and CDR2 YFSETQ. The J segment lost 2 bases and the V segment lost 4 bases, leaving 4 bases of the junction unmatched. There are 16 residues in the CDR3. This chain's CDR3 is CASSGGQGANTGELFF. CDR3 in DNA: TGCGCCAGCAGCGGAGGACAGGGGGCAAACACCGGGGAGCTGTTTTTT.

This clone was observed at least ten times. Other nucleotide sequences from this sample produce the same CDR3. The V call is TRBV2, the J call TRBJ2-2; TRBD2 might be the D (6 bases). The CDR3 totals 15 residues. Germline lookup yields CDR1 SNHLY and CDR2 FYNNEI. V was pared by 4 bases and J by 1 base, with 10 bases between. In DNA form, the CDR3 reads TGTGCCAGCAGTGGCAACGGGAGGAACACCGGGGAGCTGTTTTTT. It codes for CASSGNGRNTGELFF.

This chain links TRBV6-1 with TRBJ1-3; D is undetermined. Germline V gene sequence: CDR1 MNHNS, CDR2 SASEGT. V lost 2 bases and J 4 bases, leaving 15 bases between the germline ends. The CDR3 contains 16 residues. The CDR3 region is CASSEIFSSYGNTIYF. As DNA, the CDR3 is TGTGCCAGCAGTGAAATTTTCAGTTCTTACGGAAACACCATATATTTT.

V gene TRBV30 combines with J gene TRBJ2-1; 9 bases align to TRBD2. V lost 5 bases, J lost 3 bases, and 8 bases stayed unmatched. Germline CDR1 and CDR2: GTSNPN and SVGIG (reference sequence). The CDR3 runs 15 residues. The CDR3: CAWSLRTSDYNEQFF. The DNA for the CDR3 is TGTGCCTGGTCCCTCAGGACTAGCGACTACAATGAGCAGTTCTTC.

This chain joins TRBV6-4 and TRBJ2-3, with D perhaps TRBD2 (6 bases). The V gene lost 3 bases and the J gene lost 0 bases, with 7 bases spanning the gap. This CDR3 has 14 amino acids. Germline CDR1 and CDR2: MRHNA and SNTAGT. CDR3 sequence reads: CASSEGGSTDTQYF. The CDR3 DNA reads TGTGCCAGCAGTGAGGGGGGAAGCACAGATACGCAGTATTTT.